This TCR beta chain was captured in a study of siplizumab effects on memory and regulatory T cells. Sequenced by immunoSEQ multiplex PCR; TCRdb stores in-frame clones only, minus some. This sample yields under 100,000 clones, of which roughly 86% are seen a single time; under 2% belongs to the top ten. This CDR3 is built from 13 residues. Germline values: CDR1 LGHNA, CDR2 YNFKEQ. After removal of 7 bases from V and 6 bases from J, the junction contained 5 bases not matched to a gene. In this sample, this clone turned up a few times. V gene TRBV4-2 combines with J gene TRBJ2-1; 8 bases match TRBD1. The TCR sequence derives from a human donor in good health. Sequenced input: Tregs sorted from blood. In nucleotides, the CDR3 is TGTGCCAGCAAAAACGACAGGGGCAATGAGCAGTTCTTC. Translated, it gives CASKNDRGNEQFF.